The clone carrying this TCR beta chain has a handful of counts. What it binds is not known. TCRdb fed the reads into MiXCR, producing one record per CDR3 protein. The sample holds 150,000 to 180,000 distinct CDR3 sequences, about 25% seen once. The CDR3 runs 11 residues. Germline V CDR1 and CDR2: SGHRS, YFSETQ. Trimming removed 7 bases at V and 6 bases at J, with 7 bases between. The data derive from a study of T cell repertoires in cytomegalovirus infection. Study at large: Signatures in public TCR beta sequences pointed to both CMV infection and matching HLA type. Study-wide points: Based on cumulative public TCR beta family frequency, carriers of CMV plus the relevant HLA were identified. The ex vivo response was dominated by HLA-C-restricted CMV-specific TCR beta clonotypes.

The receptor's source is a human donor in good health (CMV status not recorded). Some clones in this sample may be carry-over from other donors' samples. Source material: PBMCs. The rearrangement uses TRBV5-1 and TRBJ2-2, with unresolved D. This CDR3 is CASQGAGELFF. CDR3 bases: TGCGCCAGCCAAGGAGCCGGGGAGCTGTTTTTT.